Each of the 7 T cell receptor beta chains below was sequenced from the same sample in a study of T-cell memory formation after mild COVID-19 listed by TCRdb under 2021. Library prep was done by 5' RACE. Instrument used: Illumina NovaSeq 6000. TCRdb handled the public reads itself, with Q25 trimming in fastp and clone calling in MiXCR, and kept productive beta chains. Each record represents a unique CDR3 protein, reported with the most common genes and DNA among its rows. The sample data list over 350,000 distinct CDR3 sequences, and approximately 16% of these were observed just once. The ten largest clonotypes hold approximately 21% of the sample. The sample was PBMCs or a T cell subset sorted from them (not recorded which). The source of these receptors is a man aged 18 to 35 who had mild COVID-19 (a few samples of this study predate the infection). The sample titles of this study are shuffled in the database, so cell type and time point are left out; the donor was told from shared clones.

The rearrangement uses TRBV2 and TRBJ1-5, with 8 bases fitting TRBD1. Germline trimming cut 6 bases from V and 2 bases from J; bases unmatched to any gene: 0. The CDR3 runs to 13 residues. CDR1 SNHLY and CDR2 FYNNEI come from the germline V gene. CDR3 nucleotides: TGTGCCAGCAGGGACAGGGGCAATCAGCCCCAGCATTTT. The encoded protein is CASRDRGNQPQHF. Supplemented by reference TRBV2 and TRBJ1-5, the full variable domain reads EPEVTQTPSHQVTQMGQEVILRCVPISNHLYFYWYRQILGQKVEFLVSFYNNEISEKSEIFDDQFSVERPDGSNFTLKIRSTKLEDSAMYFCASRDRGNQPQHFGDGTRLSIL.

This clonotype appeared a single time. The chain combines TRBV27 with TRBJ1-5; D is perhaps TRBD1 (6 bases). The germline CDR1 and CDR2 sequences are MNHEY and SMNVEV (reference sequence). CDR3 length equals 17 residues. Trimming took 5 bases from V and 4 from J, leaving 21 bases between them. This CDR3 is CASSLTSRQALNQPQHF. CDR3 bases: TGTGCCAGCAGTCTGACCTCCCGACAGGCCCTAAATCAGCCCCAGCATTTT.

This clonotype was detected ten times or more. The chain links TRBV10-3 to TRBJ2-1, with D tentatively TRBD1 or TRBD2 (5 bases each). V lost 4 bases and J lost 2, with 12 bases in between. Germline loops: CDR1 ENHRY, CDR2 SYGVKD. This CDR3 contains 15 residues. As DNA, the CDR3 is TGTGCCATCAGTGCCGGGACCGAAGCCTACAATGAGCAGTTCTTC. Its protein product is CAISAGTEAYNEQFF.

This clonotype occurred a few times. CDR3 region: CSATYRGRETQYF. DNA of the CDR3: TGCAGTGCTACGTACCGGGGGAGGGAGACCCAGTACTTC. The genes are TRBV20-1 and TRBJ2-5, with D tentatively TRBD2 (6 bases). Trimming left V 4 bases short and J 5 bases short, with 14 bases between. This CDR3 has 13 residues. Germline lookup yields CDR1 DFQATT and CDR2 SNEGSKA (reference sequence).

This clonotype was recorded a few times. The gene calls are TRBV5-1 and TRBJ2-5, with D perhaps matching TRBD1 (6 bases). CDR1 is SGHRS and CDR2 is YFSETQ in the germline V gene. Trimming removed 2 bases from V and 0 bases from J, with 11 bases in between. The CDR3 loop spans 15 amino acids. The CDR3 nucleotides are TGCGCCAGCAGCTTATGGACAGACTACCAAGAGACCCAGTACTTC. Protein product: CASSLWTDYQETQYF.

This clonotype was counted many times. J is TRBJ2-3 and V is TRBV4-3; a weak D match, TRBD1 (6 bases). Trimming removed 2 bases at V and 2 bases at J, with 8 bases between. The CDR3 has 14 residues. Looked up from germline, CDR1 is LGHNA and CDR2 is YSLEER. CDR3 coding DNA: TGCGCCAGCAGCCAAAGGGGGACCACAGATACGCAGTATTTT. Its translation is CASSQRGTTDTQYF.

This clonotype occurred a few times. The V gene is TRBV4-3, the J gene TRBJ2-7; 7 bases align to TRBD1. The length of the CDR3 is 17 residues. Trimming removed 1 base from V and 0 bases from J; junction bases left unmatched: 9. The V gene's germline CDR1 is LGHNA and CDR2 YSLEER. The CDR3 DNA reads TGCGCCAGCAGCCAAGGCGTGACAGGGATTTACTCCTACGAGCAGTACTTC. Encoded protein: CASSQGVTGIYSYEQYF.